The T cell receptor beta chain described here comes from a study of identifying expanded T cells in peripheral blood. The method was immunoSEQ multiplex PCR; TCRdb's version includes in-frame clones alone and lacks a portion of them. This table has approximately 110,000 clones, 75% to 90% appearing once. No infections or other immune events were documented during collection. Findings and limits, study-wide: Across healthy donors, higher total template counts meant significantly greater roughly 2-week count variance. Over around two and four weeks, about 15 and 19 clones changed, versus 1.2 between replicates.

This clone was seen a handful of times. Its specificity is not known. Input material: blood. The origin of this receptor is a person aged 18 to 69 in good health.

The CDR3 reads CASRQGAGGGYTF. The DNA for the CDR3 is TGTGCCAGCAGGCAGGGGGCAGGAGGTGGCTACACCTTC. The chain links TRBV2 to TRBJ1-2, with 8 bases lining up with TRBD1. V lost 6 bases, J lost 7 bases, and 7 bases stayed unmatched. The germline V gene encodes CDR1 SNHLY and CDR2 FYNNEI. The CDR3 totals 13 residues.